The T cell receptor beta chain under discussion was sequenced for a study of lymphopenia after photon versus proton radiotherapy. As to this clone: As yet, its antigen is unknown.

General observations from the study: Photon-treated patients lost naive T cells and TCR diversity; proton-treated stayed stable. After the lymphocyte nadir, photon-treated repertoires showed oligoclonal expansion, especially of CD8+ Temra cells. Only patients who died were analyzed for survival; proton advantage is unproven.

There are 12 residues in the CDR3. Germline-derived CDR1 and CDR2 are SGHAT and FQNNGV. Trimming took 2 bases from V and 5 from J, leaving 3 bases between them. Data came from immunoSEQ multiplex PCR; TCRdb stores just in-frame clones and leaves some out. The sample holds 35,000 to 45,000 clones, approximately 82% seen once. Specimen: peripheral blood, collected from a patient treated with proton-based radiotherapy. The receptor was derived from a woman in her 70s with pancreatic cancer. The chain employs TRBV11-2 and TRBJ2-2; D gene uncertain. CDR3 DNA: TGTGCCAGCAGCTTAAGGACCGGGGAGCTGTTTTTT. It yields the protein CASSLRTGELFF. Looking up the rest from reference TRBV11-2 and TRBJ2-2 gives the full variable domain: EAGVAQSPRYKIIEKRQSVAFWCNPISGHATLYWYQQILGQGPKLLIQFQNNGVVDDSQLPKDRFSAERLKGVDSTLKIQPAKLEDSAVYLCASSLRTGELFFGEGSRLTVL.